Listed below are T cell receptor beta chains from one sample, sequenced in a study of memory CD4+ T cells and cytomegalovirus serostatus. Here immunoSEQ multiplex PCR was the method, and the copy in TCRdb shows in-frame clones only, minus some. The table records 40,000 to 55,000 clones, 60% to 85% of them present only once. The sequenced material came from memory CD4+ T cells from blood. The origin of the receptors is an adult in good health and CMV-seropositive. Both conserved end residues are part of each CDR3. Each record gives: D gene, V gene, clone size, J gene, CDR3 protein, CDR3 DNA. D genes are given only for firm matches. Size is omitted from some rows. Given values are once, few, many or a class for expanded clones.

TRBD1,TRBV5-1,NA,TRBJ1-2,CASSLYGQGNYGYTF,TGCGCCAGCAGCTTGTATGGACAGGGCAACTATGGCTACACCTTC
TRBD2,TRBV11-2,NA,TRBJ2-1,CASSLDRVGRARVEQFF,TGTGCCAGCAGCTTAGATCGAGTCGGGAGGGCCCGAGTTGAGCAGTTCTTC
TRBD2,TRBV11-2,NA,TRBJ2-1,CASRTSGRNEQFF,TGTGCCAGCAGGACTAGCGGGAGGAATGAGCAGTTCTTC
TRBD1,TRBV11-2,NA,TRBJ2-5,CASSSGDRPQETQYF,TGTGCCAGCAGCTCGGGGGACAGGCCCCAAGAGACCCAGTACTTC
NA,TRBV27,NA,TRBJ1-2,CASSPRAGNYGYTF,TGTGCCAGCAGTCCCCGCGCGGGGAACTATGGCTACACCTTC
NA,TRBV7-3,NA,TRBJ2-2,CASSPPGDGELFF,TGTGCCAGCAGCCCCCCCGGTGACGGGGAGCTGTTTTTT
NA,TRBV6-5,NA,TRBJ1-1,CASSRNGGRTEAFF,TGTGCCAGCAGCCGTAATGGGGGGAGGACTGAAGCTTTCTTT
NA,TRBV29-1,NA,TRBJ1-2,CSVEEGRVNGYTF,TGCAGCGTTGAAGAGGGCAGGGTTAACGGCTACACCTTC
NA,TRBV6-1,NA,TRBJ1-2,CASSAELRVPRGYTF,TGTGCCAGCAGTGCAGAGCTCAGGGTTCCAAGGGGCTACACCTTC
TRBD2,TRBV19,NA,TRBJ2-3,CASSLFSGGAADTQYF,TGTGCCAGTAGTCTCTTTAGCGGGGGGGCTGCAGATACGCAGTATTTT
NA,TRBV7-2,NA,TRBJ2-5,CASSFSVQLIYQETQYF,TGTGCCAGCAGCTTTAGCGTCCAACTCATCTACCAAGAGACCCAGTACTTC
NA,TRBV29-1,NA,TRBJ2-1,CSGLGMNNEQFF,TGCAGCGGCCTCGGCATGAACAATGAGCAGTTCTTC
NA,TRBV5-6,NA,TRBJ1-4,CASSLRGTNEKLFF,TGTGCCAGCAGCTTGAGGGGTACTAATGAAAAACTGTTTTTT
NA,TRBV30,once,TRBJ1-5,CAWSGGGGAGNQPQHF,TGTGCCTGGAGTGGAGGGGGGGGCGCCGGCAATCAGCCCCAGCATTTT
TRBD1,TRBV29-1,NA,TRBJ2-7,CSVVGGVYEQYF,TGCAGCGTTGTAGGGGGCGTCTACGAGCAGTACTTC
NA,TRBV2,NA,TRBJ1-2,CASRGDGGYGYTF,TGTGCCAGCAGGGGGGACGGTGGCTATGGCTACACCTTC
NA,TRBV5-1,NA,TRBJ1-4,CASTDRNNEKLFF,TGCGCCAGCACAGACAGAAATAATGAAAAACTGTTTTTT
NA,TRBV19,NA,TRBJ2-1,CASRGTYNEQFF,TGTGCCAGTAGGGGAACCTACAATGAGCAGTTCTTC
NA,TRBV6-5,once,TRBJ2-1,CASSYHPSSYNEQFF,TGTGCCAGCAGTTACCACCCAAGCTCCTACAATGAGCAGTTCTTC
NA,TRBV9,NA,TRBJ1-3,CASSADLRGTGNTIYF,TGTGCCAGCAGCGCAGACCTCCGGGGTACAGGAAACACCATATATTTT
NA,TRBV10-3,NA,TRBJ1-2,CAISEEQEYGYTF,TGTGCCATCAGTGAAGAACAAGAGTATGGCTACACCTTC
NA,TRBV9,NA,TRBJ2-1,CASSVEGIVANEQFF,TGTGCCAGCAGCGTAGAGGGGATTGTTGCCAATGAGCAGTTCTTC
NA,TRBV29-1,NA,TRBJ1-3,CSVGEVSGNTIYF,TGCAGCGTTGGAGAGGTGTCTGGAAACACCATATATTTT
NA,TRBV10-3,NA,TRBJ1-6,CAIKASNSPLHF,TGTGCCATCAAGGCCTCGAATTCACCCCTCCACTTT
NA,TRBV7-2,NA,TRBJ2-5,CASSEQETQYF,TGTGCCAGCAGCGAACAAGAGACCCAGTACTTC
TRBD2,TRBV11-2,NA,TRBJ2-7,CASSWRPGGEQYF,TGTGCCAGCAGCTGGCGACCGGGGGGCGAGCAGTACTTC
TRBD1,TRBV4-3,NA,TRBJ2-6,CASSQDGTGGANVLTF,TGCGCCAGCAGCCAAGATGGGACAGGTGGGGCCAACGTCCTGACTTTC
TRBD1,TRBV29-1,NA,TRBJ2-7,CSVRQGSEQYF,TGCAGCGTAAGACAGGGAAGCGAGCAGTACTTC
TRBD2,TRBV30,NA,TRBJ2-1,CAWSSPGLAGGYNEQFF,TGTGCCTGGAGCAGCCCCGGACTAGCGGGGGGGTACAATGAGCAGTTCTTC
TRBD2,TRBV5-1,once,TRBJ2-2,CASRSEAGGTGELFF,TGCGCCAGCAGAAGTGAAGCGGGGGGGACCGGGGAGCTGTTTTTT
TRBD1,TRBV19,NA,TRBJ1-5,CASRQSQTGVNQPQHF,TGTGCCAGTAGACAAAGTCAGACAGGGGTCAATCAGCCCCAGCATTTT
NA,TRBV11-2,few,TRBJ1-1,CASSLGRAGEAFF,TGTGCCAGCAGCTTAGGCAGGGCGGGTGAAGCTTTCTTT
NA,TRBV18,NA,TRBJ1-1,CASSPPSAPNTEAFF,TGTGCCAGCTCACCACCGTCGGCCCCGAACACTGAAGCTTTCTTT
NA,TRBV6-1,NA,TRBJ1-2,CASSERQGQGYTF,TGTGCCAGCAGTGAACGTCAGGGTCAGGGCTACACCTTC
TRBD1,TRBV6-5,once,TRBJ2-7,CASSRDRAVGEQYF,TGTGCCAGCAGTAGGGACAGGGCGGTAGGCGAGCAGTACTTC
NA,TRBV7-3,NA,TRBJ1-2,CASSLGPESGYTF,TGTGCCAGCAGCTTAGGCCCCGAGTCTGGCTACACCTTC
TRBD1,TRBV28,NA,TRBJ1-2,CASSRPGQGVYGYTF,TGTGCCAGCAGTCGGCCGGGACAGGGGGTTTATGGCTACACCTTC
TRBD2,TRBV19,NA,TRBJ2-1,CASNAGGLGNEQFF,TGTGCCAGTAACGCGGGGGGCCTCGGTAATGAGCAGTTCTTC
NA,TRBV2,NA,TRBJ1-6,CASSESTGRNSPLHF,TGTGCCAGCAGTGAGTCTACAGGGCGCAATTCACCCCTCCACTTT
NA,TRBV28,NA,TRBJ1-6,CASSLRLVGTQYNSPLHF,TGTGCCAGCAGTTTGAGGTTGGTGGGGACCCAATATAATTCACCCCTCCACTTT
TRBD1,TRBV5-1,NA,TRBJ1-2,CASSSGGTGGSDGYTF,TGCGCCAGCAGCTCTGGAGGGACAGGGGGAAGTGATGGCTACACCTTC